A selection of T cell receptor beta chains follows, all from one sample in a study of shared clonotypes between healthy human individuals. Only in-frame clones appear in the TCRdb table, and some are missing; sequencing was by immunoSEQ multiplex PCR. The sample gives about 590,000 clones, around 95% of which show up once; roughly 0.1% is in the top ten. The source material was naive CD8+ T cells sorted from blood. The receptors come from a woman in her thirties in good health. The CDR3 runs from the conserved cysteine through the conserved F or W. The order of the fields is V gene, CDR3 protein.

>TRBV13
CASSLDSGAAFF
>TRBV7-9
CASSSPFPGYNEQFF
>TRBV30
CAGAREGADTQYF
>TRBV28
CASSATSGSPHEQYF
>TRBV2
CASATLGTGELFF
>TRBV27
CASSFADSTYEQYF
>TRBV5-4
CASSLEADSYNEQFF
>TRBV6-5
CASSFGYGTEAFF
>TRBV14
CASSLYGGVTNEKLFF
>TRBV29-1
CSVEDPSGSGGYEQYF
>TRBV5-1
CASSLVQMSYEQYF
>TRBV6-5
CASTPVGGNEQFF
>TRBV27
CASSLARRSEAFF
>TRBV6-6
CASSYETSYGYTF
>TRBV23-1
CASQKPRVIEQYF
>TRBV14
CASSRGRLAVGTYEQYF
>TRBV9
CASSPRDSNEKLFF
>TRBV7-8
CASSLVIGSNTGELFF
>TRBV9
CASSGGERGGYTF
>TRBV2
CASGGTSGYEQYF
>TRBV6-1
CASSEKVAGGWGEQYF
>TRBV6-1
CASEAGWLFF
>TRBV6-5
CASSYSAASPLHF
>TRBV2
CASRGNRYRGPYEQYF
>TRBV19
CASSLRGRNYGYTF
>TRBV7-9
CASSPVVGAKNIQYF
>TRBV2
CASIGGTEAFF
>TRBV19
CASSIVGRGRDYEQYF
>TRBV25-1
CASRGYEQYF
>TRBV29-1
CSVEVSGQGYGYTF
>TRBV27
CASSLTSGGYEQYF
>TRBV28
CASTVDSQTGELFF
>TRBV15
CATSRVGMGGRNEKLFF
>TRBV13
CASSVGTAYEQYF
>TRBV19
CASSITEKQPQHF
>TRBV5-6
CASSHTGGGGDTQYF
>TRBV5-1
CASSLDRANYGYTF
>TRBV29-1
CSVELTNTDTQYF
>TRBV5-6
CASRPTGVNEQFF
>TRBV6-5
CASSYNRIGTGPEAFF
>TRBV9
CASSVGGLGEQYF
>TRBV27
CASKFRHEQFF
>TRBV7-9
CASSGGLAPYNEQFF
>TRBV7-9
CASLSEGNTEAFF
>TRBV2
CASSEALFRYLSRRGPSGANVLTF
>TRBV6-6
CASGGGRGNEQFF
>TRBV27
CASSHGLAGTNEQFF
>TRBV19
CAAGLAGGRKYF
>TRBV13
CASSVRISGNTIYF
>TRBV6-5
CASSKGSTDTQYF
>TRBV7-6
CASSNPDSTGYEQYF
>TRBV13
CASSAFSTDTQYF
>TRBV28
CASSWGRMNTEAFF
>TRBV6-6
CASKPDDSGNTIYF